The 20 T cell receptor beta chains below come from one sample, sequenced in a study of blood T cell repertoires in COVID-19 (dated by TCRdb to 2018 to 2021). The library was produced with the immunoSEQ multiplex PCR assay. The table was pulled from immuneACCESS by TCRdb, which kept in-frame rearrangements only. Such tables lose some clones; where checked, under half of the loss comes from unresolved V genes, and the rest has no known cause. The sample has 300,000 to 400,000 clones on record, around 87% of them singletons. Approximately 1% of the sample is held by the ten biggest clonotypes. Sequenced material: PBMCs or T cells enriched from blood (not recorded which). The origin of the receptors is a man younger than 35 who had recovered from COVID-19.

V is TRBV20-1 and J is TRBJ1-1; possibly TRBD1 for D (5 bases). The V and J ends lost 3 bases and 3 bases respectively, with 11 bases between them. CDR3 length: 13 residues. Germline V CDR1 and CDR2: DFQATT, SNEGSKA (reference sequence). Here the CDR3 DNA reads TGCAGTGCTAGTAGCCAGGGCGACACTGAAGCTTTCTTT. Translation: CSASSQGDTEAFF.

The chain joins TRBV11-1 to TRBJ2-3, with TRBD2 matching over 8 bases. V lost 1 base, J lost 0 bases, and 0 bases stayed unmatched. The CDR3 contains 15 residues. Looked up from germline, CDR1 is SGHAT and CDR2 is FQDESV (reference sequence). This CDR3 is CASSLGLASTDTQYF. CDR3 nucleotides: TGTGCCAGCAGCTTAGGACTAGCGAGCACAGATACGCAGTATTTT. The full variable domain, in which reference TRBV11-1 and TRBJ2-3 provide the parts outside the CDR3, is EAEVAQSPRYKITEKSQAVAFWCDPISGHATLYWYRQILGQGPELLVQFQDESVVDDSQLPKDRFSAERLKGVDSTLKIQPAELGDSAMYLCASSLGLASTDTQYFGPGTRLTVL.

The chain couples TRBV7-9 to TRBJ1-1; D call uncertain. Per the germline V gene, CDR1 is SEHNR and CDR2 is FQNEAQ (reference sequence). Trimming stripped 0 bases from V and 7 bases from J, with 6 bases between. This CDR3 contains 12 residues. The CDR3, as DNA: TGTGCCAGCAGCTTAGCCTATAGTGAAGCTTTCTTT. Amino acids: CASSLAYSEAFF.

The V call is TRBV7-6, the J call TRBJ1-1, with TRBD1 identical over 7 bases. With V trimmed by 1 base and J by 5 bases, 10 bases remained unmatched. Germline loops: CDR1 SGHVS, CDR2 FNYEAQ. The CDR3 sequence is 16 residues long. The DNA for the CDR3 is TGTGCCAGCAGCTTAGGATACAGGGGATCTATAACTGAAGCTTTCTTT. The encoded protein is CASSLGYRGSITEAFF.

This chain joins TRBV6-6 and TRBJ1-1; no firm D call. The CDR3 length is 15 residues. Trimming took off 2 bases at V and 3 bases at J, with 13 bases between the two ends. Germline V CDR1 and CDR2: MNHNY, SVGAGI (reference sequence). Here the CDR3 reads CASSYRTLRDTEAFF. The CDR3, as DNA: TGTGCCAGCAGTTACAGGACTCTTCGGGACACTGAAGCTTTCTTT.

The chain couples TRBV6-5 to TRBJ1-1; 10 bases are shared with TRBD1. After removal of 6 bases from V and 5 bases from J, the junction contained 6 bases not matched to a gene. In germline, CDR1 is MNHEY, CDR2 SVGAGI. The CDR3 loop spans 14 amino acids. The CDR3 spells CASSRDRGRTEAFF. In nucleotides, the CDR3 is TGTGCCAGCAGCCGGGACAGGGGTCGGACTGAAGCTTTCTTT.

With respect to this clone: Other DNA sequences in the sample encode the same CDR3. The chain joins TRBV5-8 to TRBJ1-1, with no clear D. The ends were cut back, 2 bases at V and 0 bases at J, with 8 bases in the middle. The CDR3 totals 14 residues. Germline V gene lookup returns CDR1 SGHTS and CDR2 YDEGEE. For the CDR3, the DNA is TGTGCCAGCAGCTTATCGGTGATGAACACTGAAGCTTTCTTT. It codes for CASSLSVMNTEAFF.

The rearrangement joins TRBV7-8 to TRBJ1-1; D is possibly TRBD1 (6 bases). V shed 0 bases and J shed 2 bases, with 10 bases lying between them. The CDR3 covers 15 residues. Germline V gene lookup returns CDR1 SGHVS and CDR2 FQNEAQ. In DNA, the CDR3 is TGTGCCAGCAGCTTAGCAGGACAGCTAAACACTGAAGCTTTCTTT. It is translated as CASSLAGQLNTEAFF.

The chain links TRBV5-4 to TRBJ1-6, with no clear D. Trimming shortened V by 1 base and J by 8 bases, and 10 bases separated the two germline ends. CDR1 and CDR2 from the germline V gene are SGHNT and YYREEE (reference sequence). The CDR3 is 14 amino acids. In nucleotides, the CDR3 is TGTGCCAGCAGCTTGCAAGGAGTAGATTCACCCCTCCACTTT. It is translated as CASSLQGVDSPLHF.

In this sample, this clone turned up once. This chain links TRBV6-5 with TRBJ1-2, with 7 bases matching TRBD1. J was trimmed by 4 bases and V by 7 bases; bases with no gene match: 12. The CDR3 totals 15 residues. Germline-derived CDR1 and CDR2 are MNHEY and SVGAGI. CDR3 DNA: TGTGCCAGCACCGTCGAACAGGGGTTGAGCTATGGCTACACCTTC. This encodes CASTVEQGLSYGYTF.

This rearrangement joins TRBV19 to TRBJ1-2; maybe TRBD1 (6 bases). Germline V gene lookup returns CDR1 LNHDA and CDR2 SQIVND (reference sequence). The CDR3 has 16 residues. Between the trimmed V and J ends, which lost 3 bases and 10 bases, there was a span of 24 bases. The CDR3: CASSIDGGDTRRNYTF. In nucleotides, the CDR3 is TGTGCCAGTAGTATCGATGGTGGGGACACCCGGCGAAACTACACCTTC.

The chain joins TRBV9 to TRBJ1-5, with D tentatively TRBD1 (5 bases). This CDR3 is 15 amino acids long. V was clipped by 1 base and J by 0 bases, with 8 bases between them. Germline V lookup: CDR1 SGDLS, CDR2 YYNGEE. CDR3 in amino acids: CASSVTGVSNQPQHF. In nucleotides, the CDR3 is TGTGCCAGCAGCGTAACGGGGGTTAGCAATCAGCCCCAGCATTTT. The variable domain in full, completed from reference TRBV9 and TRBJ1-5, reads DSGVTQTPKHLITATGQRVTLRCSPRSGDLSVYWYQQSLDQGLQFLIQYYNGEERAKGNILERFSAQQFPDLHSELNLSSLELGDSALYFCASSVTGVSNQPQHFGDGTRLSIL.

This clone was observed a handful of times. The gene calls are TRBV27 and TRBJ1-2; weak D call: TRBD1 (6 bases). Per the germline V gene, CDR1 is MNHEY and CDR2 is SMNVEV (reference sequence). V lost 7 bases, J lost 4 bases, and 19 bases lay in between. The CDR3 contains 15 residues. The CDR3 here is CASISKQGLIYGYTF. The CDR3 nucleotides read TGTGCCAGCATTTCGAAACAGGGTCTTATCTATGGCTACACCTTC.

This sequence joins TRBV18 and TRBJ1-4; 7 bases agree with TRBD1. This CDR3 contains 14 residues. Germline CDR1 and CDR2: KGHSH and LQKENI. V trimming: 2 bases; J trimming: 8 bases; junction bases outside the gene matches: 5. The CDR3 DNA follows: TGTGCCAGCTCACCAGGGGACAGAGGGGAAAAACTGTTTTTT. It translates to CASSPGDRGEKLFF.

This clone was counted between two and nine times. The chain employs TRBV12-2 and TRBJ1-1; whether TRBD1, the table's D call, matches the DNA was not checked. TRBV12-2 is annotated as a pseudogene. The CDR3 loop spans 16 amino acids. CDR3: CASRLPLGTGYTEAFF. The CDR3 coding sequence is TGTGCAAGTCGCCTGCCCCTCGGGACAGGGTACACTGAAGCTTTCTTT.

The chain recombines TRBV7-9 with TRBJ1-5; D is undetermined. CDR1 is SEHNR, CDR2 FQNEAQ, per germline (reference sequence). V gave up 5 bases and J gave up 4 bases, with 15 bases separating them. The CDR3 runs 15 residues. The CDR3 nucleotides read TGTGCCAGCAGCCCTAGTGGAGCCCTAAATCAGCCCCAGCATTTT. This gives the protein CASSPSGALNQPQHF.

This chain uses TRBV19 with TRBJ1-4; TRBD1 is a possible D gene (5 bases). The ends were cut back, 5 bases at V and 7 bases at J, with 11 bases in the middle. The CDR3 length is 13 residues. Germline V gives CDR1 LNHDA, CDR2 SQIVND (reference sequence). CDR3 bases: TGTGCCAGTAGTCGCGGGGGAGTTGAAAAACTGTTTTTT. Translating gives CASSRGGVEKLFF.

This clone was seen a handful of times. The genes are TRBV6-2 or TRBV6-3 and TRBJ2-7; D is possibly TRBD1 (6 bases). V shed 2 bases and J shed 4 bases, with 12 bases lying between them. This CDR3 has 14 amino acids. Germline CDR1 MNHEY, CDR2 SVGEGT. The CDR3 DNA reads as TGTGCCAGCAGTTACCAGGGGAAGGTATACGAGCAGTACTTC. Translating gives CASSYQGKVYEQYF.

J is TRBJ2-2 and V is TRBV12-5; 7 nucleotides agree with TRBD1. The germline V gene encodes CDR1 LGHNT and CDR2 FRNRAP. The trim removed 0 bases at V and 6 bases at J, leaving 16 bases unmatched. There are 19 residues in the CDR3. The CDR3 loop is CASGLVPGRQGSVAGELFF. Here the CDR3 DNA reads TGTGCTAGTGGTTTGGTACCGGGCCGACAGGGTAGTGTTGCCGGGGAGCTGTTTTTT.

The chain uses TRBV23-1 and TRBJ2-1, with TRBD2 matching over 11 bases. TRBV23-1 is given ORF status, its function remaining uncertain. This CDR3 has 15 residues. J gave up 2 bases and V 6 bases, and 3 bases lay outside the gene matches. The CDR3 nucleotides are TGCGCCAGCAGACTAGCGGGAGAGACCTACAATGAGCAGTTCTTC. This translates into CASRLAGETYNEQFF.